This record covers a single T cell receptor beta chain. V shed 0 bases, J shed 4 bases, and the junction held 8 bases outside the gene matches. CDR1 and CDR2 (germline): SGHNT, YYREEE (reference sequence). There are 16 residues in the CDR3. This sample is part of a study of blood T cell repertoires in COVID-19. Only in-frame clones appear in the TCRdb table, and some are missing; sequencing was by immunoSEQ multiplex PCR. Among a few hundred thousand clones listed, approximately 90% were seen once. The sequencing input was PBMCs or T cells enriched from blood (not recorded which). V and J are TRBV5-4 and TRBJ1-1; 8 bases map to TRBD1. The receptor was isolated from a woman in her 30s who had recovered from COVID-19. CDR3 nucleotide sequence: TGTGCCAGCAGCTTGGGCCGTCAGGGGGCCGGCACTGAAGCTTTCTTT. Translated, it gives CASSLGRQGAGTEAFF.